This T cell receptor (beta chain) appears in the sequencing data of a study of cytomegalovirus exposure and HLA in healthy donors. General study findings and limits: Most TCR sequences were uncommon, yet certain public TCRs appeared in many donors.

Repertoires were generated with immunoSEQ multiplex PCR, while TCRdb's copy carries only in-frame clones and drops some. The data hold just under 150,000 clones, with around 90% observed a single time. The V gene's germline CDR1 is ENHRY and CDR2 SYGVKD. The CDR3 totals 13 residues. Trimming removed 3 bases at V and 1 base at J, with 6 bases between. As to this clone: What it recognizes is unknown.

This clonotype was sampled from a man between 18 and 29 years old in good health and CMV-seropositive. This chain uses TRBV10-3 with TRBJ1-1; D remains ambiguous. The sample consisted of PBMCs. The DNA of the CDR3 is TGTGCCATCAGTGACGGGAAGAACACTGAAGCTTTCTTT. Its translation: CAISDGKNTEAFF.